One sample yielded the 25 T cell receptor beta chains listed below, sequenced in a study of neurological immune-mediated disorders. MiXCR, run by TCRdb on the 5' RACE reads, gives a single entry per CDR3 protein. The repertoire holds some 80,000 distinct CDR3 sequences, with more than 5% as singletons. Time point meaning: longitudinal time-point 2. Input material: PBMCs. All receptors come from a woman aged 55-70 years with multiple sclerosis.

There are many counts of this clonotype. V is TRBV20-1 and J is TRBJ2-2, with D uncertain. This CDR3 contains 14 residues. The germline V gene encodes CDR1 DFQATT and CDR2 SNEGSKA (reference sequence). V was pared by 2 bases and J by 4 bases, with 11 bases between. CDR3 sequence reads: CSARLRPSTGELFF. The DNA for the CDR3 is TGCAGTGCTAGACTTCGGCCGTCCACCGGGGAGCTGTTTTTT.

The chain employs TRBV5-1 and TRBJ1-5; D is perhaps TRBD1 (5 bases). V lost 0 bases, J lost 5 bases, and 9 bases lay in between. The CDR3 consists of 14 residues. Germline V gives CDR1 SGHRS, CDR2 YFSETQ. CDR3 in DNA: TGCGCCAGCAGCTTGGGAGGGACGGATCAGCCCCAGCATTTT. Its translation is CASSLGGTDQPQHF.

Many counts were recorded for this clonotype. This rearrangement joins TRBV9 to TRBJ1-2; D is perhaps TRBD1 (6 bases). Trimming stripped 0 bases from V and 4 bases from J, with 10 bases between. This CDR3 comprises 14 residues. In germline, CDR1 is SGDLS, CDR2 YYNGEE. The CDR3 region has the DNA TGTGCCAGCAGCGTAGAGCAGGGGCCCTATGGCTACACCTTC. Translated, it gives CASSVEQGPYGYTF. Complete variable domain (other parts from reference TRBV9 and TRBJ1-2): DSGVTQTPKHLITATGQRVTLRCSPRSGDLSVYWYQQSLDQGLQFLIQYYNGEERAKGNILERFSAQQFPDLHSELNLSSLELGDSALYFCASSVEQGPYGYTFGSGTRLTVV.

This clonotype was observed many times. The rearrangement uses TRBV5-1 and TRBJ2-3; D possibly corresponds to TRBD1 (5 bases). V gave up 5 bases and J gave up 1 base, with 11 bases separating them. Germline lookup yields CDR1 SGHRS and CDR2 YFSETQ. This CDR3 region has 14 residues. This CDR3 is CASRIGVGTDTQYF. The CDR3 nucleotides are TGCGCCAGCAGAATAGGGGTCGGCACAGATACGCAGTATTTT.

This clonotype has a count of ten or more. This chain links TRBV7-8 with TRBJ2-1; possibly TRBD1 for D (6 bases). Germline CDR1 reads SGHVS; CDR2 reads FQNEAQ. CDR3 length equals 15 residues. Trimming shortened V by 5 bases and J by 2 bases, and 13 bases separated the two germline ends. Written as DNA, the CDR3 is TGTGCCAGCAGCCCGGCCAGGGGAGCCTACAATGAGCAGTTCTTC. Protein: CASSPARGAYNEQFF.

In this sample, this clonotype turned up a few times. The J gene is TRBJ1-2, the V gene TRBV12-3 or TRBV12-4, with 9 positions matching TRBD1. There are 16 residues in the CDR3. J was trimmed by 4 bases and V by 6 bases; bases with no gene match: 12. The CDR3: CASSLSGQGPGYGYTF. CDR3 nucleotides: TGTGCCAGCAGCCTTTCCGGACAGGGGCCTGGCTATGGCTACACCTTC.

The rearrangement links TRBV6-5 to TRBJ2-7; maybe TRBD1 (6 bases). The CDR3 has 15 amino acids. Trimming removed 4 bases at V and 2 bases at J, with 15 bases between. The V gene's germline CDR1 is MNHEY and CDR2 SVGAGI. In DNA, the CDR3 is TGTGCCAGCAGTTTCGCCGGGACATTTCCCTACGAGCAGTACTTC. This codes for CASSFAGTFPYEQYF.

This clonotype was counted at least ten times. This chain connects TRBV20-1 to TRBJ2-2, with D perhaps assigned TRBD1 or TRBD2 (5 bases each). From germline, CDR1 is DFQATT and CDR2 SNEGSKA (reference sequence). V was clipped by 6 bases and J by 0 bases, with 17 bases between them. The CDR3 is 16 amino acids. The CDR3 nucleotides read TGCAGTGCCCCCCCGCCTGGGGGAGCGAACACCGGGGAGCTGTTTTTT. Its protein product is CSAPPPGGANTGELFF.

The sample holds many counts of this clonotype. The chain combines TRBV5-6 with TRBJ2-7; 8 nucleotides match TRBD2. Trimming took 4 bases from V and 7 from J; bases not matched to a gene: 13. The CDR3 covers 15 residues. CDR1 is SGHDT and CDR2 is YYEEEE in the germline V gene. CDR3 in DNA: TGTGCCAGCAGCCTCGGGGGGGCCCCTCGGAGAGAGCAGTACTTC. Its protein product is CASSLGGAPRREQYF.

This clonotype was seen a few times. The rearrangement uses TRBV14 and TRBJ1-4; D not resolved. V lost 1 base to trimming and J lost 0 bases, with 6 bases between them. There are 15 residues in the CDR3. CDR1 and CDR2 (germline): SGHDN, FVKESK. Here the CDR3 DNA reads TGTGCCAGCAGCCAAGCGAACGCAACTAATGAAAAACTGTTTTTT. Amino acids: CASSQANATNEKLFF.

This clonotype was recorded many times. The rearrangement uses TRBV5-1 and TRBJ2-5; D may be TRBD2 (5 bases). This CDR3 comprises 14 residues. CDR1 and CDR2 from the germline V gene are SGHRS and YFSETQ. V gave up 0 bases and J gave up 1 base, with 7 bases separating them. The CDR3 loop reads CASSLGRSQETQYF. The CDR3 DNA reads as TGCGCCAGCAGCTTGGGGAGGAGCCAAGAGACCCAGTACTTC.

This clonotype occurred a few times. The CDR3 protein is CASNPGSAQYF. The CDR3 region has the DNA TGTGCCAGCAACCCCGGGTCTGCCCAGTACTTC. The chain recombines TRBV11-2 with TRBJ2-5; D call uncertain. CDR3 size: 11 residues. Germline V gene lookup returns CDR1 SGHAT and CDR2 FQNNGV. V lost 7 bases and J 9 bases, leaving 12 bases between the germline ends.

This clonotype was seen repeatedly, ten times or more. The chain recombines TRBV6-5 with TRBJ2-5; D is possibly TRBD1 or TRBD2 (5 bases each). The V gene lost 6 bases and the J gene lost 5 bases, with 13 bases spanning the gap. CDR3 length equals 13 residues. The germline CDR1 and CDR2 sequences are MNHEY and SVGAGI. The CDR3 DNA reads TGTGCCAGCAGGTTGGGGGTTTGGGAGACCCAGTACTTC. It specifies CASRLGVWETQYF.

This clonotype has a count of ten or more. The chain is built from TRBV25-1 and TRBJ2-2, with D perhaps TRBD1 (5 bases). The germline gives CDR1 MGHDK, CDR2 SYGVNS. The CDR3 covers 14 residues. V gave up 1 base and J gave up 6 bases, with 9 bases separating them. The CDR3 DNA reads TGTGCCAGCAGTGAATTCAGGGCTTCCGGGGAGCTGTTTTTT. Its translation is CASSEFRASGELFF.

This clonotype occurred many times. The rearrangement uses TRBV5-4 and TRBJ2-3; D is perhaps TRBD2 (5 bases). Trimming removed 4 bases at V and 2 bases at J, with 14 bases between. In germline, CDR1 is SGHNT, CDR2 YYREEE (reference sequence). This CDR3 contains 15 residues. The CDR3 sequence is CASSPGGPDTDTQYF. CDR3 DNA: TGTGCCAGCAGCCCGGGCGGGCCAGACACAGATACGCAGTATTTT.

The chain has TRBV30 and TRBJ1-2; D not resolved. Germline V lookup: CDR1 GTSNPN, CDR2 SVGIG (reference sequence). The V end lost 0 bases, the J end lost 4 bases, and 6 bases lay between the germline ends. CDR3 length: 12 amino acids. The CDR3 DNA is TGTGCCTGGAGTGTCGTCGGCTATGGCTACACCTTC. Translated: CAWSVVGYGYTF.

This clonotype was counted many times. This chain joins TRBV5-1 and TRBJ2-1, with a tentative D call TRBD1 (6 bases). The V end lost 0 bases, the J end lost 5 bases, and 12 bases lay between the germline ends. The CDR3 runs to 15 residues. Germline loops: CDR1 SGHRS, CDR2 YFSETQ. The CDR3 nucleotides are TGCGCCAGCAGCTTGGTCCCAGGGGCTCACAATGAGCAGTTCTTC. Amino acids: CASSLVPGAHNEQFF.

This clonotype was picked up many times. The V call is TRBV6-1, the J call TRBJ2-1, with 8 bases identical to TRBD1. CDR1 is MNHNS, CDR2 SASEGT, per germline. CDR3 size: 13 residues. With 10 bases clipped from V and 14 bases from J, the junction kept 16 bases outside the gene matches. CDR3 sequence (DNA): TGTGCCACCAAGGACAGGGAACCGTTCGTGGAGTTCTTC. This gives the protein CATKDREPFVEFF.

This clonotype was seen repeatedly, ten times or more. The rearrangement joins TRBV5-1 to TRBJ2-7; no clear D. CDR1 and CDR2 (germline): SGHRS, YFSETQ. V was shortened by 4 bases and J by 0 bases, with 11 bases between the two germline ends. CDR3 length: 14 residues. The DNA for the CDR3 is TGCGCCAGCAGCGCGGACGGAGCCTCCTACGAGCAGTACTTC. Translated: CASSADGASYEQYF.

Details on this clonotype: An end of the junction does not agree with germline; a read error may underlie this. The chain recombines TRBV7-7 with TRBJ2-5; a weak D match, TRBD1 (6 bases). Germline CDR1 is SSHAT and CDR2 is FNYEAQ (reference sequence). The CDR3 length is 14 residues. In nucleotides, the CDR3 is TGTGCTAGCAGCCGAACTGGACAGAAAGAGACCCAGTACTTC. This encodes CASSRTGQKETQYF.

This clonotype was seen at least ten times. CDR3 DNA: TGTGCCAGCAGTGAAGCGCGTGTGGCGACCCAGTACTTC. This gives the protein CASSEARVATQYF. The chain joins TRBV2 to TRBJ2-5; D uncertain. Trimming removed 0 bases at V and 7 bases at J, with 9 bases between. The CDR3 has 13 amino acids. Looked up from germline, CDR1 is SNHLY and CDR2 is FYNNEI. Combining the CDR3 with reference TRBV2 and TRBJ2-5 gives the whole variable domain EPEVTQTPSHQVTQMGQEVILRCVPISNHLYFYWYRQILGQKVEFLVSFYNNEISEKSEIFDDQFSVERPDGSNFTLKIRSTKLEDSAMYFCASSEARVATQYFGPGTRLLVL.

This clonotype was found many times. The gene calls are TRBV27 and TRBJ2-7; 7 bases are shared with TRBD1. Germline lookup yields CDR1 MNHEY and CDR2 SMNVEV (reference sequence). The CDR3 is 14 amino acids. The V gene end was trimmed by 2 bases and the J gene end by 4 bases; junction bases not matched to a gene: 5. The DNA of the CDR3 is TGTGCCAGCAGTTTAGCGCCAGGGGGATACGAGCAGTACTTC. It specifies CASSLAPGGYEQYF.

This clonotype was observed a few times. This chain uses TRBV5-1 with TRBJ2-5, with 9 bases that match TRBD1. The CDR3 is 16 amino acids. After removal of 0 bases from V and 2 bases from J, the junction contained 5 bases not matched to a gene. Looked up from germline, CDR1 is SGHRS and CDR2 is YFSETQ. CDR3 DNA: TGCGCCAGCAGCTTGGTACTTGACAGGGGGCAAGAGACCCAGTACTTC. Translating it yields CASSLVLDRGQETQYF.

This clonotype was seen ten or more times. The chain combines TRBV27 with TRBJ2-6; D could derive from TRBD1 or TRBD2 (5 bases each). Germline assignment: CDR1 MNHEY and CDR2 SMNVEV (reference sequence). The length of the CDR3 is 15 residues. V was clipped by 4 bases and J by 2 bases, with 9 bases between them. CDR3 bases: TGTGCCAGCAGTTCTCGGGGCACTGGGGCCAACGTCCTGACTTTC. Its protein is CASSSRGTGANVLTF.

At least ten counts were recorded for this clonotype. This chain joins TRBV5-6 and TRBJ1-1, with D possibly matching TRBD1 (5 bases). The CDR3 runs 13 residues. Trimming took 4 bases from V and 8 from J, leaving 15 bases between them. Germline-derived CDR1 and CDR2 are SGHDT and YYEEEE. The CDR3 region is CASSPMGVQEAFF. The CDR3 bases are TGTGCCAGCAGCCCGATGGGGGTCCAAGAAGCTTTCTTT. Supplemented by reference TRBV5-6 and TRBJ1-1, the full variable domain reads DAGVTQSPTHLIKTRGQQVTLRCSPKSGHDTVSWYQQALGQGPQFIFQYYEEEERQRGNFPDRFSGHQFPNYSSELNVNALLLGDSALYLCASSPMGVQEAFFGQGTRLTVV.